This TCR beta chain is from a study of beta chain features in type 1 diabetes. General study findings and limits: For cells with high TCR expression, cDNA sequencing could yield over-representation. Whether TCRB rearrangement is influenced by HLA type went unresolved here.

The V gene end was trimmed by 3 bases and the J gene end by 4 bases; junction bases not matched to a gene: 2. The CDR3 has 14 residues. CDR1 and CDR2 from the germline V gene are MDHEN and SYDVKM. Since all of the isolated RNA was reverse transcribed, expressed TCRB transcripts were what got sequenced. TCRdb's table, derived via immunoSEQ multiplex PCR, lists solely in-frame clones and lacks some. This table has a few hundred thousand clones, 10% to 15% appearing once. Of note for this clone: Its target is unknown.

The chain joins TRBV28 to TRBJ2-7, with 11 nucleotides matching TRBD2. This TCR was recovered from a man younger than 30 in good health. Input material: naive CD4+ T cells from blood. CDR3 amino acids: CASSFGTSGYEQYF. The CDR3 region has the DNA TGTGCCAGCAGTTTCGGGACTAGCGGATACGAGCAGTACTTC.